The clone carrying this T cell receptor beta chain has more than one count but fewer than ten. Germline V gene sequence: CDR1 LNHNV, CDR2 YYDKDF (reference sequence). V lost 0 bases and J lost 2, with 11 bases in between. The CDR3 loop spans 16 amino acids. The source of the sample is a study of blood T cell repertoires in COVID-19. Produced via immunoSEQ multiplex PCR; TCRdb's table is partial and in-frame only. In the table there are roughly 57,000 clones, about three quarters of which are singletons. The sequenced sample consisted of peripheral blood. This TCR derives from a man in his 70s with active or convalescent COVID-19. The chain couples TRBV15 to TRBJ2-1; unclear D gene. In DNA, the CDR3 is TGTGCCACCAGCAGAGAACGCAGGCGCCCCTACAATGAGCAGTTCTTC. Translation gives CATSRERRRPYNEQFF.